The TCR beta chain described here comes from a study of blood T cell repertoires in COVID-19. Study background: The samples span acute and convalescent COVID-19 from the United States, Italy and Spain.

The CDR3 covers 15 residues. Germline CDR1 is SEHNR and CDR2 is FQNEAQ (reference sequence). With 4 bases removed from V and 4 bases from J, the gap between germline ends came to 13 bases. In the study's own analysis: Cell counts per sample came from amplifying reference gene primers. Method: immunoSEQ multiplex PCR; TCRdb's copy keeps in-frame clones and lacks some. D and trimming were read from the DNA, whereas the V and J calls and clone size are those reported in that table. The data hold about 480,000 clones, with approximately 91% observed a single time. Seattle patients were enrolled while actively infected and followed longitudinally.

Sequencing used peripheral blood. This TCR was recovered from a woman in her fifties or sixties with COVID-19, enrolled during active disease. The gene calls are TRBV7-9 and TRBJ1-4, with TRBD1 as a possible D gene (6 bases). DNA of the CDR3: TGTGCCAGCAGCTCCCCAGGGGCGATTAATGAAAAACTGTTTTTT. Translation gives CASSSPGAINEKLFF.